This T cell receptor (beta chain) came from a study of T cells in Graves' hyperthyroidism and ophthalmopathy. Study-level results: Ophthalmopathy was distinguished from stable hyperthyroidism by 13 V-J signatures. Blood shared most expanded thyroid clonotypes above 0.001.

The CDR3 runs to 14 residues. Trimming took 4 bases from V and 3 from J; bases not matched to a gene: 7. Per germline, CDR1 GTSNPN and CDR2 SVGIG (reference sequence). Progressors' blood was drawn at hyperthyroidism diagnosis, before ophthalmopathy symptoms. Using around 10 ml of fresh peripheral blood, PBMCs were prepared. Turning to this clonotype: Its specificity is unknown.

RNA transcripts were the template for amplifying TCR beta CDR3 regions. First-round RT-PCR of the TCR CDR3 relied on the HTBI primer set. MiXCR was run by TCRdb on the multiplex PCR reads, yielding one entry per CDR3 protein. The top ten hold 28% of the sample, which has under 400,000 distinct CDR3 sequences, around 16% seen once. This receptor was obtained from a woman in her late teens or twenties with Graves' hyperthyroidism that later progressed to Graves' ophthalmopathy. Source material: blood. The V call is TRBV30, the J call TRBJ2-7, with 9 positions matching TRBD1. The CDR3: CAWKQGAAVYEQYF. The CDR3, as DNA: TGTGCCTGGAAACAGGGGGCAGCGGTCTACGAGCAGTACTTC.